The 21 T cell receptor beta chains listed next were all sequenced from one sample in a study of patients and donors after allogeneic stem cell transplantation. TCRdb called the RT-PCR reads again in MiXCR, with one record for every CDR3 protein. Of 150,000 to 200,000 distinct CDR3 sequences in the sample, about a quarter are singletons; the top ten hold 25% to 30%. Material for sequencing was blood, either unsorted or a sorted T cell fraction (not recorded which). The origin of the receptors is a human donor who was either an allogeneic HSCT recipient or a stem cell or donor lymphocyte infusion donor (not recorded which). It is not recorded whose cells these are; they may come from a transplant donor.

This clonotype was counted a few times. The gene calls are TRBV12-3 or TRBV12-4 and TRBJ2-3; D may be TRBD1 or TRBD2 (6 bases each). The CDR3 loop spans 14 amino acids. V shed 6 bases and J shed 1 base, with 11 bases lying between them. This chain's CDR3 is CASSRGPRTDTQYF. CDR3 sequence (DNA): TGTGCCAGCAGCCGGGGGCCCCGCACAGATACGCAGTATTTT.

This chain uses TRBV20-1 with TRBJ2-1, with a possible D match to TRBD2 (6 bases). Trimming removed 7 bases at V and 2 bases at J, with 18 bases between. The CDR3 spans 15 residues. The germline V gene encodes CDR1 DFQATT and CDR2 SNEGSKA (reference sequence). The CDR3 sequence is CSGTRWDSAYNEQFF. The CDR3, as DNA: TGCAGTGGTACCCGGTGGGACTCCGCCTACAATGAGCAGTTCTTC.

The chain joins TRBV6-5 to TRBJ1-2; D remains ambiguous. Germline lookup yields CDR1 MNHEY and CDR2 SVGAGI. Trimming removed 7 bases at V and 3 bases at J, with 27 bases between. The CDR3 has 18 residues. CDR3 amino acids: CASTPSASPTAPYYGYTF. The CDR3 DNA reads as TGTGCCAGCACCCCTTCAGCAAGCCCTACTGCTCCTTACTATGGCTACACCTTC.

J is TRBJ2-1 and V is TRBV29-1, with D possibly being TRBD1 (5 bases). CDR1 SQVTM and CDR2 ANQGSEA come from the germline V gene. Trimming shortened V by 8 bases and J by 2 bases, and 16 bases separated the two germline ends. The CDR3 has 14 residues. The CDR3 loop is CSSQGRRAYNEQFF. In DNA, the CDR3 is TGCAGCTCACAAGGTCGCAGGGCCTACAATGAGCAGTTCTTC.

J is TRBJ1-1 and V is TRBV6-1; unclear D gene. Germline V gives CDR1 MNHNS, CDR2 SASEGT. V was shortened by 5 bases and J by 5 bases, with 15 bases between the two germline ends. The CDR3 extends over 14 amino acids. The CDR3 here is CASSYEGGLTEAFF. CDR3 DNA: TGTGCCAGCAGTTATGAGGGAGGGTTGACTGAAGCTTTCTTT.

This rearrangement joins TRBV20-1 to TRBJ2-1; 12 bases are shared with TRBD2. Germline V lookup: CDR1 DFQATT, CDR2 SNEGSKA (reference sequence). V gave up 1 base and J gave up 2 bases; unmatched junction bases: 6. The CDR3 spans 17 residues. The CDR3 DNA sequence: TGCAGTGCTAGAGCCTTACTAGCGGGAGGTCCCTACAATGAGCAGTTCTTC. Protein product: CSARALLAGGPYNEQFF.

The chain joins TRBV7-6 to TRBJ2-7; 8 bases align to TRBD2. The V gene's germline CDR1 is SGHVS and CDR2 FNYEAQ. CDR3 length equals 13 residues. The V and J ends lost 8 bases and 5 bases, in that order; junction bases with no gene match: 8. As DNA, the CDR3 is TGTGCCAGCGGGCGGGAGGCCAAGGACGAGCAGTACTTC. Amino acid sequence: CASGREAKDEQYF. The complete variable domain, with remaining parts taken from reference TRBV7-6 and TRBJ2-7, reads GAGVSQSPRYKVTKRGQDVALRCDPISGHVSLYWYRQALGQGPEFLTYFNYEAQQDKSGLPNDRFSAERPEGSISTLTIQRTEQRDSAMYRCASGREAKDEQYFGPGTRLTVT.

This clonotype has a count of ten or more. This sequence joins TRBV12-3 or TRBV12-4 and TRBJ1-2, with D perhaps matching TRBD1 (5 bases). V lost 3 bases to trimming and J lost 8 bases, with 19 bases between them. This CDR3 is 15 amino acids long. As DNA, the CDR3 is TGTGCCAGCAGTTTTCAACAGGTCGGATCGAAGGGCTACACCTTC. It translates to CASSFQQVGSKGYTF.

This clonotype turned up a few times. This chain links TRBV20-1 with TRBJ1-1; the D is unclear. The CDR3 loop spans 12 amino acids. Germline-derived CDR1 and CDR2 are DFQATT and SNEGSKA (reference sequence). Trimming stripped 5 bases from V and 1 base from J, with 8 bases between. DNA of the CDR3: TGCAGTGCTCCCGAGACGAACACTGAAGCTTTCTTT. Its translation is CSAPETNTEAFF.

This clonotype appeared a few times. The genes are TRBV7-6 and TRBJ2-7, with D tentatively TRBD1 (6 bases). Germline V gives CDR1 SGHVS, CDR2 FNYEAQ. The CDR3 spans 14 residues. Trimming left V 1 base short and J 4 bases short, with 11 bases between. The CDR3 DNA reads TGTGCCAGCAGCTTAGATAGGACAGCTTACGAGCAGTACTTC. This translates into CASSLDRTAYEQYF.

The V gene is TRBV5-1, the J gene TRBJ2-1, with D hard to call. The CDR3 spans 14 residues. In germline, CDR1 is SGHRS, CDR2 YFSETQ. V was cut by 0 bases and J by 7 bases, with 11 bases left in between. CDR3 region: CASSLVLVGNEQFF. The CDR3 DNA follows: TGCGCCAGCAGCTTGGTTCTAGTGGGGAATGAGCAGTTCTTC.

The table lists this clonotype with many counts. The chain uses TRBV6-5 and TRBJ1-1; D is undetermined. The CDR3 totals 14 residues. Per the germline V gene, CDR1 is MNHEY and CDR2 is SVGAGI. The V end was cut by 6 bases, the J end by 0 bases, with 11 bases between. The CDR3: CASRTRSMNTEAFF. Written as DNA, the CDR3 is TGTGCCAGCAGGACCAGGAGTATGAACACTGAAGCTTTCTTT.

The gene calls are TRBV2 and TRBJ1-5; D not resolved. CDR1 is SNHLY and CDR2 is FYNNEI in the germline V gene. This CDR3 has 15 amino acids. V was trimmed by 6 bases and J by 4 bases, leaving 16 bases between them. The CDR3 loop reads CASRDGPFGNQPQHF. The CDR3 DNA reads TGTGCCAGCAGGGACGGGCCTTTTGGGAATCAGCCCCAGCATTTT.

The rearrangement uses TRBV6-5 and TRBJ2-7, with D possibly called TRBD1 or TRBD2 (7 bases each). Germline-derived CDR1 and CDR2 are MNHEY and SVGAGI. The CDR3 consists of 15 residues. Between the trimmed V and J ends, which lost 8 bases and 3 bases, there was a span of 20 bases. This CDR3 reads CASSPGGQLFYEQYF. CDR3 bases: TGTGCCAGCTCCCCGGGGGGACAGCTATTCTACGAGCAGTACTTC.

This clonotype was seen a handful of times. CDR3 coding DNA: TGTGCCAGCAGCGTACCCCGAGATGGCTGGGAAGAGACCCAGTACTTC. It translates to CASSVPRDGWEETQYF. The chain recombines TRBV9 with TRBJ2-5; D remains unclear. In germline, CDR1 is SGDLS, CDR2 YYNGEE. Trimming left V 1 base short and J 3 bases short, with 16 bases between. The CDR3 covers 16 residues.

The chain employs TRBV20-1 and TRBJ1-1, with a weak D call TRBD1 (5 bases). The CDR3 runs 13 residues. Germline V gene data show CDR1 as DFQATT and CDR2 as SNEGSKA (reference sequence). V gave up 6 bases and J gave up 1 base, with 12 bases separating them. CDR3 residues: CSARPGQNTEAFF. The DNA of the CDR3 is TGCAGTGCGCGACCTGGACAGAACACTGAAGCTTTCTTT.

There are a few counts of this clonotype. This chain joins TRBV5-1 and TRBJ1-1, with 7 bases aligning to TRBD1. CDR3 length: 15 amino acids. Per the germline V gene, CDR1 is SGHRS and CDR2 is YFSETQ. The V and J ends lost 4 bases and 6 bases, in that order; junction bases with no gene match: 12. This chain's CDR3 is CASSNRQGELAEAFF. The CDR3 bases are TGCGCCAGCAGCAATAGACAGGGCGAATTGGCTGAAGCTTTCTTT.

This clonotype was recorded a few times. This rearrangement joins TRBV7-2 to TRBJ2-3; D is possibly TRBD2 (6 bases). This CDR3 spans 14 amino acids. Per the germline V gene, CDR1 is SGHTA and CDR2 is FQGNSA. Trimming took off 5 bases at V and 4 bases at J, with 13 bases between the two ends. Here the CDR3 DNA reads TGTGCCAGCAGCCCCCGACTAGTTGCAGATACGCAGTATTTT. Encoded protein: CASSPRLVADTQYF.

This clonotype was detected only a few times. V and J are TRBV27 and TRBJ1-1; a possible D gene is TRBD1 (6 bases). The germline V gene encodes CDR1 MNHEY and CDR2 SMNVEV (reference sequence). The V end was cut by 2 bases, the J end by 0 bases, with 16 bases between. The CDR3 runs 17 residues. The CDR3 here is CASSLVLPQGMNTEAFF. The DNA of the CDR3 is TGTGCCAGCAGTTTAGTCCTACCACAGGGAATGAACACTGAAGCTTTCTTT.

The chain is built from TRBV25-1 and TRBJ2-3; 10 bases fit TRBD1. From germline, CDR1 is MGHDK and CDR2 SYGVNS. Losses at the gene ends were 1 base for V and 4 bases for J; bases not matched to a gene: 5. The CDR3 is 16 amino acids. CDR3 DNA sequence: TGTGCCAGCAGTGAATCGACGGGACAGGGGCCAGATACGCAGTATTTT. Translated: CASSESTGQGPDTQYF.

The V and J genes are TRBV4-1 and TRBJ1-5; a possible D gene is TRBD1 (6 bases). Trimming removed 3 bases from V and 2 bases from J, with 23 bases in between. In germline, CDR1 is MGHRA, CDR2 YSYEKL. The CDR3 has 19 residues. The CDR3 DNA reads TGCGCCAGCAGCCAGGTGACAGGTCTCAGGAGTATTCGCAATCAGCCCCAGCATTTT. Its translation is CASSQVTGLRSIRNQPQHF.